These T cell receptor beta chains were read from a single sample in a study of graft-versus-host responses after intestinal transplantation. These receptors have no identified antigens. Measured with immunoSEQ multiplex PCR; TCRdb has only the in-frame clones, and not every one. The sample lists more than 100,000 clones, roughly 93% occurring once. The starting material was unstimulated CD4+ T cells sorted from spleen or lymph node cells, obtained before intestinal transplant. The receptors stem from a human donor who received an intestinal transplant. The CDR3 runs from the conserved cysteine through the conserved F or W. D genes are given only for firm matches. Some rows mark clone size as missing; the rest say once, few, many or name a class of expanded clone.

NA	once	TRBV27	TRBJ1-4	15	CASSSSGRYNEKLFF	TGTGCCAGCAGTTCGTCGGGACGGTATAATGAAAAACTGTTTTTT
TRBD2	NA	TRBV6-5	TRBJ2-1	15	CASSSRVAGANEQFF	TGTGCCAGCAGTTCCCGGGTAGCGGGAGCCAATGAGCAGTTCTTC
TRBD1	NA	TRBV30	TRBJ1-2	12	CAYNRDRGGYTF	TGTGCCTATAATAGAGACAGGGGAGGCTACACCTTC
NA	NA	TRBV29-1	TRBJ2-7	12	CSVTAPGYEQYF	TGCAGCGTCACAGCTCCAGGCTACGAGCAGTACTTC
TRBD1	NA	TRBV7-9	TRBJ2-5	13	CASSDRVQETQYF	TGTGCCAGCAGCGACAGGGTCCAAGAGACCCAGTACTTC
NA	NA	TRBV28	TRBJ2-3	14	CASNRDFLGDTQYF	TGTGCCAGCAATCGCGACTTCCTGGGAGATACGCAGTATTTT
NA	NA	TRBV15	TRBJ1-3	13	CATSTGSGGTIYF	TGTGCCACCAGCACTGGGTCAGGAGGCACCATATATTTT
NA	NA	TRBV11-2	TRBJ2-2	16	CASSLDPGVWGGELFF	TGTGCCAGCAGCTTAGATCCGGGAGTATGGGGCGGGGAGCTGTTTTTT
TRBD1	NA	TRBV5-8	TRBJ1-5	15	CASSLGTGNSQPQHF	TGTGCCAGCAGCTTGGGGACAGGGAACAGTCAGCCCCAGCATTTT
NA	NA	TRBV5-1	TRBJ2-1	16	CASSLEGLPSYNEQFF	TGCGCCAGCAGCTTAGAGGGGTTACCCTCCTACAATGAGCAGTTCTTC
NA	once	TRBV28	TRBJ2-3	15	CASSLASSDTDTQYF	TGTGCCAGCAGTTTAGCGTCTAGCGACACAGATACGCAGTATTTT
TRBD1	NA	TRBV28	TRBJ2-3	11	CASSLQGAQYF	TGTGCCAGCAGTTTGCAGGGGGCGCAGTATTTT
TRBD2	NA	TRBV19	TRBJ2-1	12	CASSLAGSRQFF	TGTGCCAGTAGTTTAGCGGGGTCGAGGCAGTTCTTC
NA	NA	TRBV20-1	TRBJ2-7	11	CSAQGAHEQYF	TGCAGTGCTCAAGGGGCCCACGAGCAGTACTTC
NA	NA	TRBV18	TRBJ1-1	16	CASSHRADPADTEAFF	TGTGCCAGCTCACACCGGGCGGACCCCGCAGACACTGAAGCTTTCTTT
NA	NA	TRBV27	TRBJ2-3	14	CASSSWGRGDTQYF	TGTGCCAGCAGTTCGTGGGGCCGGGGGGATACGCAGTATTTT
NA	NA	TRBV14	TRBJ2-3	13	CASSWKTRDTQYF	TGTGCCAGCAGCTGGAAGACACGGGATACGCAGTATTTT
TRBD1	NA	TRBV28	TRBJ1-2	13	CASSIQGYYGYTF	TGTGCCAGCAGTATACAGGGGTACTATGGCTACACCTTC
TRBD2	once	TRBV7-3	TRBJ2-7	14	CASRTSGRAYEQYF	TGTGCCAGCAGGACCAGCGGGAGAGCCTACGAGCAGTACTTC
TRBD2	NA	TRBV18	TRBJ2-1	20	CASSQAGTSGRASSYNEQFF	TGTGCCAGCTCACAGGCCGGGACTAGCGGGAGGGCTAGCTCCTACAATGAGCAGTTCTTC
TRBD1	NA	TRBV6-8	TRBJ1-5	14	CASSHCTGAQPQHF	TGTGCCAGCAGTCACTGCACAGGGGCTCAGCCCCAGCATTTT
TRBD1	NA	TRBV25-1	TRBJ1-2	14	CASSDSTGNYGYTF	TGTGCCAGCAGTGATTCGACAGGGAACTATGGCTACACCTTC
NA	NA	TRBV4-1	TRBJ2-7	17	CASSLQPGWNLDYEQYF	TGCGCCAGCAGCCTCCAACCCGGGTGGAACTTGGACTACGAGCAGTACTTC